Listed here are 6 T cell receptor beta chains from one sample, sequenced in a study of tumor-infiltrating lymphocytes in primary liver carcinoma. Both RNA and DNA were isolated together from roughly 20-30 mg of bulk tissue that had not been sorted. With around 450 ng total RNA as template and a constant-region primer, TCR beta cDNA was made. Sequencing libraries for TCR beta derived from three nested multiplex PCR rounds that used slightly modified ARM-PCR. The two initial PCR rounds, 9 to 11 cycles each, used TRBV1-TRBV30 forward and C-beta reverse primers. TCRdb re-called the multiplex PCR reads through MiXCR, storing one row per CDR3 protein. Of about 35,000 distinct CDR3 sequences listed, 70% to 80% were seen once; the top ten hold 15% to 20%. Sequences were obtained from liver tumor tissue from sampling region 4. Indicated subset: tumor region T4, right-lateral pole. The source is a man aged 40-49 years with primary liver carcinoma and hepatitis B virus infection.

Note on this clonotype: At one end, the junction sequence differs from germline, possibly due to a read error. The rearrangement joins TRBV5-1 to TRBJ2-6; 7 bases are shared with TRBD1. Germline CDR1 reads SGHRS; CDR2 reads YFSETQ. The CDR3 contains 15 residues. The CDR3 DNA reads as TGCGCCGGCAGCGCAACAGGGGCGCAGGCCAACGTCCTGACTTTC. It codes for CAGSATGAQANVLTF.

Points on this clonotype: No conserved phenylalanine or tryptophan is present at the end of the CDR3, so a read error is the likely explanation. The chain couples TRBV12-3 or TRBV12-4 to TRBJ2-5; TRBD2 might be the D (6 bases). V lost 9 bases and J lost 0, with 17 bases in between. The CDR3 runs 15 residues. The CDR3 DNA follows: TGTGCCAGTTCTAACGGAGGGGTCGACCAAGAGACCCAGTACTTA. Its translation is CASSNGGVDQETQYL.

A note on this clonotype: In this CDR3 the conserved last residue, phenylalanine or tryptophan, is missing, so a read error is likely. The rearrangement links TRBV11-1 to TRBJ2-7; D perhaps matches TRBD2 (6 bases). CDR1 and CDR2 (germline): SGHAT, FQDESV (reference sequence). Trimming pared 5 bases from V and 0 bases from J, leaving 14 bases between. The CDR3 has 15 residues. CDR3 sequence: CASSPSRDSSYEQYI. DNA for the CDR3: TGTGCCAGCAGCCCATCCAGGGACTCCTCCTACGAGCAGTACATC.

This clonotype has a handful of counts. A single base separates this from a much larger clone, so it may be a read error. The chain is built from TRBV11-2 and TRBJ2-1; maybe TRBD1 (6 bases). Germline assignment: CDR1 SGHAT and CDR2 FQNNGV. Deletions cut 2 bases from V and 0 bases from J, with 17 bases between. There are 18 residues in the CDR3. CDR3 nucleotide sequence: TGTGCCAGCAGCTTATGGGGGCCAGGACGGAGCTCCTACAATGAGCAGTTCTTC. This translates into CASSLWGPGRSSYNEQFF. Together with reference TRBV11-2 and TRBJ2-1, the CDR3 gives the full variable domain: EAGVAQSPRYKIIEKRQSVAFWCNPISGHATLYWYQQILGQGPKLLIQFQNNGVVDDSQLPKDRFSAERLKGVDSTLKIQPAKLEDSAVYLCASSLWGPGRSSYNEQFFGPGTRLTVL.

This chain connects TRBV19 to TRBJ2-1, with 9 bases fitting TRBD2. This CDR3 spans 14 amino acids. The V gene end was trimmed by 9 bases and the J gene end by 4 bases; junction bases not matched to a gene: 7. Germline assignment: CDR1 LNHDA and CDR2 SQIVND (reference sequence). The CDR3: CASTGLAPYNEQFF. For the CDR3, the DNA is TGTGCCAGCACTGGACTAGCGCCATACAATGAGCAGTTCTTC.

Turning to this clonotype: One end of the junction fails to match germline, which may point to a read error. The V and J genes are TRBV6-9 and TRBJ2-1; TRBD2 matches 9 bases. The CDR3 sequence is 20 residues long. The germline V gene has CDR1 MNHGY and CDR2 SVAAGI. The CDR3 DNA sequence: TGTGTCAGCAGTTATTCCGCGGGAGGGCCCGATCGGAGCTCCTGTAATGAGCAGTTCTTC. The encoded protein is CVSSYSAGGPDRSSCNEQFF.